These T cell receptor beta chains were read from a single sample in a study of T-cell memory formation after mild COVID-19. TCRdb analysed the 5' RACE reads with MiXCR anew, one entry per CDR3 protein. Of 400,000 to 500,000 distinct CDR3 sequences detected, approximately 24% appear once; the ten largest clones hold 7.5% to 10%. The specimen sequenced was PBMCs or a T cell subset sorted from them (not recorded which). The source is an adult woman who had mild COVID-19 (a few samples of this study predate the infection). Cell type and time point are not known. The CDR3 runs from the conserved cysteine through the conserved F or W. Each record gives: J gene, clone size, V gene, D gene, CDR3 DNA, CDR3 protein. The D gene is left open where the match is weak. Clone sizes are given selectively: once, few, many, or a class where the clone is expanded.

>TRBJ1-1|few|TRBV5-1|TRBD1
TGCGCCAGCAGCGGGGGACAGGGAGTCACTGAAGCTTTCTTT
CASSGGQGVTEAFF
>TRBJ2-3|-|TRBV24-1|-
TGTGCCACCAGTGAATGGAGCGGTGAGGATACGCAGTATTTT
CATSEWSGEDTQYF
>TRBJ1-1|-|TRBV5-5|TRBD1
TGTGCCAGCAGCTTGTGGGGACAGGACATGAACACTGAAGCTTTCTTT
CASSLWGQDMNTEAFF
>TRBJ2-1|-|TRBV24-1|TRBD1
TGTGCCACCAGTGATGCGGACAGGGAAATCTGGAATGAGCAGTTCTTC
CATSDADREIWNEQFF
>TRBJ2-7|few|TRBV2|-
TGTGCCAGCAAGCGGACAGCTTCCTACGAGCAGTACTTC
CASKRTASYEQYF
>TRBJ2-1|-|TRBV20-1|TRBD1
TGCAGTGCTAGAGAACAGGGGACCAGGTCCTACAATGAGCAGTTCTTC
CSAREQGTRSYNEQFF
>TRBJ1-1|few|TRBV6-5|TRBD1
TGTGCCAGCAGTTACTCGGGGACAGGGTGGACTGAAGCTTTCTTT
CASSYSGTGWTEAFF
>TRBJ1-4|few|TRBV5-1|-
TGCGCCAGCAGCCTGGGGAATCGAGACATGGATGAAAAACTGTTTTTT
CASSLGNRDMDEKLFF
>TRBJ2-1|few|TRBV5-6|-
TGTGCCAGCAGCCAGGCGGGGCGGGCTTACAATGAGCAGTTCTTC
CASSQAGRAYNEQFF
>TRBJ1-5|-|TRBV20-1|-
TGCAGTGCTAGAGATAGTCAGGTTTATAGCAATCAGCCCCAGCATTTT
CSARDSQVYSNQPQHF
>TRBJ2-7|-|TRBV20-1|TRBD1
TGCAGTGCCCCAAGACAGGGGGGTTCCTACGAGCAGTACTTC
CSAPRQGGSYEQYF
>TRBJ1-1|-|TRBV20-1|-
TGCAGTGGGAGGACAACTGGAGGAGACACTGAAGCTTTCTTT
CSGRTTGGDTEAFF
>TRBJ2-1|few|TRBV5-5|TRBD2
TGTGCCAGCAGGGGAGGGACTAGCGGGGGGTATGAGCAGTTCTTC
CASRGGTSGGYEQFF
>TRBJ1-2|-|TRBV20-1|-
TGCAGTGCCGCCGGCCGGGGCAGCAACTATGGCTACACCTTC
CSAAGRGSNYGYTF
>TRBJ1-4|-|TRBV7-9|TRBD1
TGTGCCAGCAGCTTGGGGGACAGGGCTAATGAAAAACTGTTTTTT
CASSLGDRANEKLFF
>TRBJ1-3|-|TRBV2|-
TGTGCCAGCACCCCAATCTCCCAAGGAAACACCATATATTTT
CASTPISQGNTIYF
>TRBJ2-1|few|TRBV19|TRBD2
TGTGCCAGTAGTAAGGACGGGAGGGAGCAGTTCTTC
CASSKDGREQFF
>TRBJ1-5|many|TRBV4-1|TRBD1
TGCGCCAGCAGCCAAGAGCGGGTGACAGGGGATTTGGGCAATCAGCCCCAGCATTTT
CASSQERVTGDLGNQPQHF
>TRBJ1-3|few|TRBV6-5|-
TGTGCCAGCAGTTCCCTAACAAGCTCTGGAAACACCATATATTTT
CASSSLTSSGNTIYF
>TRBJ1-3|few|TRBV3-1|-
TGTGCCAGCAGCCAGGGCTGGTATGGAAACACCATATATTTT
CASSQGWYGNTIYF
>TRBJ2-7|few|TRBV20-1|TRBD2
TGCAGTGCTCACGACCGGGACTACAGCTCCTACGAGCAGTACTTC
CSAHDRDYSSYEQYF
>TRBJ2-7|once|TRBV6-2/TRBV6-3|-
TGTGCCAGCAGTTACTCGAGGTCAGGGTCTACAATCTACGAGCAGTACTTC
CASSYSRSGSTIYEQYF
>TRBJ2-3|many|TRBV20-1|-
TGCAGTGCTAGAGATACCGAAGGGACAGATACGCAGTATTTT
CSARDTEGTDTQYF
>TRBJ2-1|-|TRBV27|-
TGTGCCAGCAGTTTAGGGCATGAGCAGTTCTTC
CASSLGHEQFF
>TRBJ2-7|few|TRBV30|-
TGTGCCTGGAGCACGCTGACCTACGCGCAGTACTTC
CAWSTLTYAQYF
>TRBJ2-3|-|TRBV12-3/TRBV12-4|-
TGTGCCAGCTTATGGCGCGGGACAGATACGCAGTATTTT
CASLWRGTDTQYF
>TRBJ1-1|-|TRBV20-1|-
TGCAGTGCTAATGGGATGAACACTGAAGCTTTCTTT
CSANGMNTEAFF